Following are 29 T cell receptor beta chains from one sample sequenced in a study of T cells in tumors after PD-1 blockade. Libraries were prepared by immunoSEQ multiplex PCR; TCRdb keeps only in-frame clonotypes and omits some of them. The repertoire holds more than 14,000 clones, with over 75% as singletons. The specimen was PBMCs, collected after anti-PD-1 treatment. The receptors come from a human donor with basal cell carcinoma.

The CDR3 DNA reads as TGTGCCAGCAGTTACTGGAGGGAGGATACGCAGTATTTT. Protein: CASSYWREDTQYF. J is TRBJ2-3 and V is TRBV6-6; tentative D call: TRBD2 (6 bases). The V and J ends lost 1 base and 6 bases respectively, with 8 bases between them. CDR3 size: 13 residues. Germline-derived CDR1 and CDR2 are MNHNY and SVGAGI (reference sequence).

About this clone: Germline is not matched at one junction end, which may reflect a read error. Other DNA sequences in the same sample also yield this CDR3. The chain has TRBV2 and TRBJ2-1, with D maybe TRBD2 (5 bases). In germline, CDR1 is SNHLY, CDR2 FYNNEI. The CDR3 length is 19 residues. The CDR3 reads CASCDGWARVGSSYNEQFF. The CDR3 nucleotides read TGTGCCAGCTGTGACGGGTGGGCGCGGGTGGGGAGCTCCTACAATGAGCAGTTCTTC.

This chain connects TRBV23-1 to TRBJ1-5, with D perhaps TRBD1 (5 bases). TRBV23-1 is annotated as an ORF whose role is uncertain. V was clipped by 0 bases and J by 0 bases, with 15 bases between them. This CDR3 has 18 amino acids. The CDR3 region is CASSQSSNGHYSNQPQHF. Written as DNA, the CDR3 is TGCGCCAGCAGTCAATCGTCAAATGGACATTATAGCAATCAGCCCCAGCATTTT.

V is TRBV9 and J is TRBJ1-3; TRBD1 agrees at 12 bases. Trimming removed 3 bases from V and 7 bases from J; junction bases left unmatched: 5. This CDR3 has 15 residues. The germline V gene encodes CDR1 SGDLS and CDR2 YYNGEE. The CDR3 DNA sequence: TGTGCCAGCAGCGAGGGGACAGGGGGCATGAACACCATATATTTT. This codes for CASSEGTGGMNTIYF.

V is TRBV4-1 and J is TRBJ2-7, with D uncertain. The CDR3 contains 15 residues. The ends were cut back, 5 bases at V and 5 bases at J, with 19 bases in the middle. Germline CDR1 and CDR2: MGHRA and YSYEKL. CDR3 region: CASSKKAPSPNEQYF. The CDR3 DNA reads as TGCGCCAGCAGCAAAAAAGCACCCTCGCCTAACGAGCAGTACTTC.

This chain connects TRBV30 to TRBJ1-2; weak D call: TRBD1 (5 bases). The CDR3 extends over 11 amino acids. V shed 5 bases and J shed 2 bases, with 6 bases lying between them. CDR1 GTSNPN and CDR2 SVGIG come from the germline V gene (reference sequence). Here the CDR3 DNA reads TGTGCCTGGGGGGGGAACTATGGCTACACCTTC. It encodes CAWGGNYGYTF.

This chain uses TRBV5-6 with TRBJ2-2; D unclear. Germline V gene sequence: CDR1 SGHDT, CDR2 YYEEEE. The CDR3 covers 13 residues. V gave up 0 bases and J gave up 6 bases, with 6 bases separating them. The CDR3 coding sequence is TGTGCCAGCAGCTTGGTGACCGCCGGGGAGCTGTTTTTT. Residues: CASSLVTAGELFF.

This clone was seen a few times. The chain carries TRBV30 and TRBJ1-1, with D possibly being TRBD1 (5 bases). V was cut by 4 bases and J by 1 base, with 10 bases left in between. Germline V lookup: CDR1 GTSNPN, CDR2 SVGIG (reference sequence). The CDR3 loop spans 13 amino acids. The CDR3 region is CAWIGHQNTEAFF. CDR3 nucleotides: TGTGCCTGGATTGGACATCAGAACACTGAAGCTTTCTTT.

This sequence joins TRBV6-6 and TRBJ2-1; TRBD2 agrees at 7 bases. V trimming: 0 bases; J trimming: 7 bases; junction bases outside the gene matches: 6. The CDR3 spans 15 residues. Germline assignment: CDR1 MNHNY and CDR2 SVGAGI (reference sequence). The CDR3 coding sequence is TGTGCCAGCAGTTACTCGGGGGAGGGGTGGAATGAGCAGTTCTTC. It specifies CASSYSGEGWNEQFF.

The CDR3, as DNA: TGTGCCAGACCCGGGACAGGGTACTACGAGCAGTACTTC. Translating it yields CARPGTGYYEQYF. The chain links TRBV19 to TRBJ2-7; TRBD1 agrees at 9 bases. The CDR3 length is 13 residues. Trimming at V came to 9 bases and at J to 3 bases, leaving 6 bases not matched to a gene. The germline gives CDR1 LNHDA, CDR2 SQIVND (reference sequence).

Here the CDR3 DNA reads TGTGCCAGCTCAAAGGACTTACGAACAGATACGCAGTATTTT. It yields the protein CASSKDLRTDTQYF. The genes are TRBV18 and TRBJ2-3; TRBD2 is a possible D gene (5 bases). Germline loops: CDR1 KGHSH, CDR2 LQKENI. The CDR3 spans 14 residues. V was trimmed by 5 bases and J by 3 bases, leaving 12 bases between them.

V gene TRBV7-9 combines with J gene TRBJ1-4, with unresolved D. The CDR3 is made up of 13 amino acids. Germline V lookup: CDR1 SEHNR, CDR2 FQNEAQ (reference sequence). Trimming shortened V by 3 bases and J by 8 bases, and 10 bases separated the two germline ends. This CDR3 is CASSLGFGEKLFF. The CDR3 DNA is TGTGCCAGCAGCTTGGGGTTTGGCGAAAAACTGTTTTTT. Full variable domain (rest looked up from reference TRBV7-9 and TRBJ1-4): DTGVSQNPRHKITKRGQNVTFRCDPISEHNRLYWYRQTLGQGPEFLTYFQNEAQLEKSRLLSDRFSAERPKGSFSTLEIQRTEQGDSAMYLCASSLGFGEKLFFGSGTQLSVL.

V is TRBV28 and J is TRBJ2-6, with D unresolved. CDR1 MDHEN and CDR2 SYDVKM come from the germline V gene. The V gene lost 3 bases and the J gene lost 0 bases, with 6 bases spanning the gap. This CDR3 has 15 residues. The CDR3 sequence is CASSFSSSGANVLTF. CDR3 coding DNA: TGTGCCAGCAGTTTTAGCAGCTCTGGGGCCAACGTCCTGACTTTC.

V and J are TRBV28 and TRBJ1-3; TRBD1 is a possible D gene (5 bases). The V gene lost 6 bases and the J gene lost 6 bases, with 21 bases spanning the gap. Germline V lookup: CDR1 MDHEN, CDR2 SYDVKM. This CDR3 spans 16 amino acids. CDR3 protein: CASRSQGTIYVNTIYF. Here the CDR3 DNA reads TGTGCCAGCAGGAGCCAGGGTACTATTTACGTAAACACCATATATTTT.

The J gene is TRBJ2-2, the V gene TRBV7-2; D not resolved. The CDR3 is 17 residues long. Looked up from germline, CDR1 is SGHTA and CDR2 is FQGNSA. Trimming took 5 bases from V and 3 from J, leaving 19 bases between them. For the CDR3, the DNA is TGTGCCAGCAGCCCCCCTGGGGTTAGTAGGGACACCGGGGAGCTGTTTTTT. Its translation is CASSPPGVSRDTGELFF.

The chain links TRBV7-2 to TRBJ2-5; 8 bases line up with TRBD2. Trimming cost V 4 bases and J 5 bases; bases outside gene matches: 6. CDR3 length: 14 residues. Per germline, CDR1 SGHTA and CDR2 FQGNSA. The CDR3 protein is CASSSGRGGETQYF. CDR3 sequence (DNA): TGTGCCAGCAGCTCCGGCCGGGGGGGGGAGACCCAGTACTTC.

This clone has more than one count but fewer than ten. The gene calls are TRBV10-3 and TRBJ1-6; TRBD1 matches at 8 bases. The CDR3 is made up of 16 amino acids. The V gene end was trimmed by 6 bases and the J gene end by 5 bases; junction bases not matched to a gene: 9. The V gene's germline CDR1 is ENHRY and CDR2 SYGVKD. CDR3 DNA: TGTGCCATCAGGGGGGCCCAGACAGGGGATAATTCACCCCTCCACTTT. It translates to CAIRGAQTGDNSPLHF.

This clone was observed a handful of times. The J gene is TRBJ1-3, the V gene TRBV5-1; D unresolved. V shed 0 bases and J shed 1 base, with 8 bases lying between them. This CDR3 region has 15 residues. Germline V lookup: CDR1 SGHRS, CDR2 YFSETQ. CDR3 coding DNA: TGCGCCAGCAGCTTGGAGGTTTATTCTGGAAACACCATATATTTT. Translation: CASSLEVYSGNTIYF.

This clone occurred a few times. The V gene is TRBV2, the J gene TRBJ1-1; TRBD1 might be the D (6 bases). The ends were cut back, 7 bases at V and 1 base at J, with 16 bases in the middle. The CDR3 sequence is 15 residues long. CDR1 and CDR2 (germline): SNHLY, FYNNEI. CDR3 coding DNA: TGTGCCAGCAACCCGGTGGACAGAAAGAACACTGAAGCTTTCTTT. Amino acids: CASNPVDRKNTEAFF.

The V and J genes are TRBV7-9 and TRBJ2-5, with D perhaps assigned TRBD1 or TRBD2 (5 bases each). Trimming took off 5 bases at V and 4 bases at J, with 17 bases between the two ends. Germline V gene data show CDR1 as SEHNR and CDR2 as FQNEAQ (reference sequence). There are 15 residues in the CDR3. The DNA of the CDR3 is TGTGCCAGCAGCCCCTCCGGTGTAGGGACAGAGACCCAGTACTTC. Protein sequence: CASSPSGVGTETQYF. Variable domain in full (rest from reference TRBV7-9 and TRBJ2-5): DTGVSQNPRHKITKRGQNVTFRCDPISEHNRLYWYRQTLGQGPEFLTYFQNEAQLEKSRLLSDRFSAERPKGSFSTLEIQRTEQGDSAMYLCASSPSGVGTETQYFGPGTRLLVL.

The chain has TRBV24-1 and TRBJ1-5; tentatively, D is TRBD1 (5 bases). With 0 bases removed from V and 2 bases from J, the gap between germline ends came to 7 bases. The CDR3 length is 15 residues. Germline V CDR1 and CDR2: KGHDR, SFDVKD. CDR3 region: CATSDLLGGNQPQHF. CDR3 coding DNA: TGTGCCACCAGTGATTTGTTGGGGGGCAATCAGCCCCAGCATTTT.

V is TRBV5-4 and J is TRBJ2-7, with TRBD2 as a possible D gene (6 bases). Germline-derived CDR1 and CDR2 are SGHNT and YYREEE (reference sequence). The CDR3 runs to 13 residues. The V gene lost 1 base and the J gene lost 6 bases, with 11 bases spanning the gap. The CDR3 DNA is TGTGCCAGCAGCTTGAAAGGGACTGCCGAGCAGTACTTC. This gives the protein CASSLKGTAEQYF.

The rearrangement uses TRBV4-3 and TRBJ2-1; unclear D gene. V was trimmed by 5 bases and J by 9 bases, leaving 14 bases between them. This CDR3 region has 13 residues. Germline CDR1 reads LGHNA; CDR2 reads YSLEER. CDR3 amino acids: CASSGSMGSEQFF. In nucleotides, the CDR3 is TGCGCCAGCAGCGGTTCGATGGGGTCTGAGCAGTTCTTC.

The chain has TRBV6-5 and TRBJ1-1; D is unclear. Trimming removed 6 bases from V and 3 bases from J, with 11 bases in between. The CDR3 runs 13 residues. Per germline, CDR1 MNHEY and CDR2 SVGAGI. The CDR3 coding sequence is TGTGCCAGCAGCCAAGGAGACCACACTGAAGCTTTCTTT. It is translated as CASSQGDHTEAFF.

The chain joins TRBV2 to TRBJ2-3; 9 nucleotides match TRBD1. V shed 7 bases, J shed 6 bases, and the junction held 8 bases outside the gene matches. CDR3 length: 14 amino acids. Germline V gene sequence: CDR1 SNHLY, CDR2 FYNNEI. CDR3: CASTDGTGRDTQYF. For the CDR3, the DNA is TGTGCCAGCACTGATGGGACAGGGAGGGATACGCAGTATTTT.

The chain uses TRBV2 and TRBJ2-1; 9 nucleotides agree with TRBD2. The CDR3 covers 19 residues. CDR1 and CDR2 (germline): SNHLY, FYNNEI. The V segment lost 11 bases and the J segment 0 bases; nucleotides outside the gene matches: 20. The DNA for the CDR3 is TGTGCCCCCTGTGACGGGTGGGCGCGGGAGGGGAGCTCCTACAATGAGCAGTTCTTC. Amino acid sequence: CAPCDGWAREGSSYNEQFF.

The V and J genes are TRBV6-5 and TRBJ1-1; D is perhaps TRBD1 (6 bases). Germline V gene lookup returns CDR1 MNHEY and CDR2 SVGAGI. Trimming took 7 bases from V and 3 from J, leaving 15 bases between them. CDR3 length: 14 amino acids. The CDR3 bases are TGTGCCAGCACCCCGCAACAGGGTGACACTGAAGCTTTCTTT. It is translated as CASTPQQGDTEAFF.

The rearrangement uses TRBV2 and TRBJ2-1, with 8 bases that match TRBD2. Losses at the gene ends were 7 bases for V and 4 bases for J; bases not matched to a gene: 12. This CDR3 region has 16 residues. CDR1 is SNHLY and CDR2 is FYNNEI in the germline V gene. The DNA for the CDR3 is TGTGCCAGCATCTTAGGGGGAGCGGGGGATTACAATGAGCAGTTCTTC. This sequence encodes CASILGGAGDYNEQFF.

This clone occurred a few times. The chain combines TRBV10-3 with TRBJ1-3, with D possibly TRBD1 on 6 matching bases. V lost 3 bases to trimming and J lost 8 bases, with 11 bases between them. CDR3 length: 13 residues. CDR1 and CDR2 (germline): ENHRY, SYGVKD. The chain's CDR3 is CAISDGQGHTIYF. The CDR3 DNA follows: TGTGCCATCAGTGACGGGCAGGGGCACACCATATATTTT.